The 2 T cell receptor beta chains in this list originate from one sample, sequenced in a study of T-cell reconstitution after alpha-beta-depleted transplantation in children. Unique molecular identifiers were incorporated when the TCRbeta library was constructed. TCRdb itself ran the PCR reads through MiXCR, one entry per CDR3 protein. The data show almost 500,000 distinct CDR3 sequences, about 10% seen once. The starting material was PBMCs, obtained before TCRalphabeta/CD19-depleted stem cell transplant. The receptors originated from a child aged 2 to 15 with inherited bone marrow failure, due to receive a stem cell transplant.

On this clonotype: Just one base apart from a much larger clone, this may be a read error. CDR3 DNA: TGTGTCACCAGCAGATACCGGGACACCAACTATGGCTACACCTTC. Its translation is CVTSRYRDTNYGYTF. The chain is built from TRBV15 and TRBJ1-2, with D possibly matching TRBD1 (6 bases). Germline CDR1 LNHNV, CDR2 YYDKDF (reference sequence). CDR3 length: 15 residues. Variable domain in full (rest from reference TRBV15 and TRBJ1-2): DAMVIQNPRYQVTQFGKPVTLSCSQTLNHNVMYWYQQKSSQAPKLLFHYYDKDFNNEADTPDNFQSRRPNTSFCFLDIRSPGLGDTAMYLCVTSRYRDTNYGYTFGSGTRLTVV.

This chain uses TRBV6-2 or TRBV6-3 with TRBJ2-5, with TRBD2 matching 9 bases. Germline V lookup: CDR1 MNHEY, CDR2 SVGEGT. The CDR3 contains 15 residues. Losses at the gene ends were 4 bases for V and 0 bases for J; bases not matched to a gene: 3. CDR3 sequence: CASSSLAGYQETQYF. The CDR3 DNA is TGTGCCAGCAGTTCCCTAGCGGGATACCAAGAGACCCAGTACTTC.